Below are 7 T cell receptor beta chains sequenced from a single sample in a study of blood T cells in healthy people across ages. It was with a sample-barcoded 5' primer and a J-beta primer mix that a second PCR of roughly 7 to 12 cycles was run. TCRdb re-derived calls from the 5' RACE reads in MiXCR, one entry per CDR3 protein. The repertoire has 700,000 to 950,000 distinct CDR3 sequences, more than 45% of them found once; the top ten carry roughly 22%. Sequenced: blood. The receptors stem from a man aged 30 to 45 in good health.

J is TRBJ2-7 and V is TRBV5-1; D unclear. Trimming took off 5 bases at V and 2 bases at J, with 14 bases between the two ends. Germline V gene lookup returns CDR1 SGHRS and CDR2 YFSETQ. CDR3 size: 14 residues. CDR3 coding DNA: TGCGCCAGCAGGACGGACCCCTCGCCCTACGAGCAGTACTTC. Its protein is CASRTDPSPYEQYF.

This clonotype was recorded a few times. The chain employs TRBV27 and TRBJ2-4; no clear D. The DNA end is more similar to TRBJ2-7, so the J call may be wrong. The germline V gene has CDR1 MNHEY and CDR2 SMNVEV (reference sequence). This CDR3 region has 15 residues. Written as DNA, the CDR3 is TGTGCCAGCAGTTTATCTGGTGACGTCTCCTACGAGCAGTACTTC. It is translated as CASSLSGDVSYEQYF.

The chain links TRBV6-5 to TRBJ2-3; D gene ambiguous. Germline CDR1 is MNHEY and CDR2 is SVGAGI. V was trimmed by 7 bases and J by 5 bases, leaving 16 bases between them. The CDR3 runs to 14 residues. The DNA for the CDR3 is TGTGCCAGCAAAAGAGGCCTTGAGGTAGATACGCAGTATTTT. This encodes CASKRGLEVDTQYF.

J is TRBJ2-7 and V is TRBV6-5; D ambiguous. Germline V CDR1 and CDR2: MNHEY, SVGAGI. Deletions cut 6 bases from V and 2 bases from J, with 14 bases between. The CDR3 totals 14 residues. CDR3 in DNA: TGTGCCAGCAGCGACGGAATGACGACCTACGAGCAGTACTTC. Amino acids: CASSDGMTTYEQYF.

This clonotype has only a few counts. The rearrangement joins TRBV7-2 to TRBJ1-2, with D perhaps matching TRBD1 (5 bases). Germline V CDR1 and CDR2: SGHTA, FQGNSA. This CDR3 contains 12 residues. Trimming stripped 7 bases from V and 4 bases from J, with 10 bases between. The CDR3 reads CASTWGSYGYTF. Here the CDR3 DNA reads TGTGCCAGCACTTGGGGCAGCTATGGCTACACCTTC.

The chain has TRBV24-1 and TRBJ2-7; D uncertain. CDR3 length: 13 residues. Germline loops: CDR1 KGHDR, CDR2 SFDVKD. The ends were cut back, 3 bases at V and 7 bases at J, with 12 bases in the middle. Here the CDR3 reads CATSDVGNNEQYF. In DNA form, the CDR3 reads TGTGCCACCAGTGATGTAGGGAATAATGAGCAGTACTTC.

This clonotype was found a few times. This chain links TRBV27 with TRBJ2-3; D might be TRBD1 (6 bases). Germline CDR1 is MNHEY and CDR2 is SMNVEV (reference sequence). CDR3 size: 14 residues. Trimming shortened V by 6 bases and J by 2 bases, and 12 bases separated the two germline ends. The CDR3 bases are TGTGCCAGCAGGAAAACAGGGAACACAGATACGCAGTATTTT. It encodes CASRKTGNTDTQYF.